The 13 T cell receptor beta chains presented below share a single source sample, sequenced in a study of shared clonotypes between healthy human individuals. The repertoire was sequenced with immunoSEQ multiplex PCR; TCRdb's copy has only in-frame clones and lacks some. The top ten hold around 1.8% of the sample, which has 550,000 to 700,000 clones, roughly 73% seen once. Material: memory CD4+ T cells sorted from blood. Subset given: CD45RA-negative fraction. The origin of the receptors is a woman between 25 and 40 years old in good health.

The V call is TRBV7-6, the J call TRBJ2-7; 7 nucleotides align to TRBD1. Germline CDR1 is SGHVS and CDR2 is FNYEAQ. This CDR3 has 12 amino acids. V shed 4 bases and J 6 bases; nucleotides not matched to a gene: 3. The CDR3 is CASSSPGGEQYF. DNA of the CDR3: TGTGCCAGCAGCTCCCCAGGGGGCGAGCAGTACTTC. The whole variable domain, filled in from reference TRBV7-6 and TRBJ2-7, reads GAGVSQSPRYKVTKRGQDVALRCDPISGHVSLYWYRQALGQGPEFLTYFNYEAQQDKSGLPNDRFSAERPEGSISTLTIQRTEQRDSAMYRCASSSPGGEQYFGPGTRLTVT.

Worth noting for this clone: This may stem from a read error, because a much larger clone lies one nucleotide away. Additional DNA sequences in this sample encode the identical CDR3. V gene TRBV28 combines with J gene TRBJ2-7; 7 bases are shared with TRBD1. Trimming took 6 bases from V and 4 from J; bases not matched to a gene: 12. The CDR3 extends over 15 amino acids. In germline, CDR1 is MDHEN, CDR2 SYDVKM. The CDR3 is CASSLIGGQIYEQYF. The CDR3 coding sequence is TGTGCCAGCAGCCTTATTGGGGGACAGATTTACGAGCAGTACTTC.

The genes are TRBV5-1 and TRBJ2-3; TRBD1 matches 7 bases. V gave up 4 bases and J gave up 0 bases; unmatched junction bases: 8. CDR3 size: 16 residues. CDR1 and CDR2 from the germline V gene are SGHRS and YFSETQ. This CDR3 is CASSLGTDPSTDTQYF. The CDR3 DNA reads TGCGCCAGCAGCCTCGGGACAGATCCTAGCACAGATACGCAGTATTTT.

This chain links TRBV5-1 with TRBJ1-1, with D possibly being TRBD1 (6 bases). This CDR3 has 13 residues. The ends were cut back, 4 bases at V and 6 bases at J, with 13 bases in the middle. Germline V gives CDR1 SGHRS, CDR2 YFSETQ. CDR3: CASSQTGSAEAFF. The CDR3 coding sequence is TGCGCCAGCAGCCAAACAGGGTCCGCTGAAGCTTTCTTT. The full variable domain, in which reference TRBV5-1 and TRBJ1-1 provide the parts outside the CDR3, is KAGVTQTPRYLIKTRGQQVTLSCSPISGHRSVSWYQQTPGQGLQFLFEYFSETQRNKGNFPGRFSGRQFSNSRSEMNVSTLELGDSALYLCASSQTGSAEAFFGQGTRLTVV.

The rearrangement links TRBV7-9 to TRBJ2-2, with D tentatively TRBD1 (5 bases). This CDR3 comprises 14 residues. Germline V gene data show CDR1 as SEHNR and CDR2 as FQNEAQ (reference sequence). Trimming cost V 5 bases and J 6 bases, with 13 bases left between them. DNA for the CDR3: TGTGCCAGCAGCCTACAGGTTTCCGCCGGGGAGCTGTTTTTT. As protein: CASSLQVSAGELFF.

The chain carries TRBV27 and TRBJ1-1; tentative D call: TRBD1 (5 bases). CDR1 and CDR2 (germline): MNHEY, SMNVEV (reference sequence). The CDR3 has 14 residues. The V end lost 8 bases, the J end lost 4 bases, and 17 bases lay between the germline ends. The DNA for the CDR3 is TGTGCCAGCCAACCCGGGGGGAGGATCACTGAAGCTTTCTTT. Encoded protein: CASQPGGRITEAFF.

The chain joins TRBV19 to TRBJ1-5; maybe TRBD1 (6 bases). The germline CDR1 and CDR2 sequences are LNHDA and SQIVND (reference sequence). This CDR3 is 17 amino acids long. Trimming removed 9 bases at V and 1 base at J, with 22 bases between. This CDR3 is CASDNRRGVESNQPQHF. The CDR3 nucleotides are TGTGCCAGCGATAACCGGAGGGGGGTTGAGAGCAATCAGCCCCAGCATTTT.

The chain uses TRBV30 and TRBJ2-5; D unresolved. Per germline, CDR1 GTSNPN and CDR2 SVGIG (reference sequence). With 2 bases removed from V and 0 bases from J, the gap between germline ends came to 7 bases. The CDR3 is 13 residues long. Written as DNA, the CDR3 is TGTGCCTGGAGTAAAATGTACCAAGAGACCCAGTACTTC. Its translation is CAWSKMYQETQYF.

This clone was seen many times. This may stem from a read error, because a much larger clone lies one nucleotide away. The sample contains more than one DNA sequence encoding this CDR3. This CDR3 is CASSDSGDTQYF. CDR3 nucleotide sequence: TGTGCCAGCAGTGACTCGGGGGATACGCAGTATTTT. J is TRBJ2-3 and V is TRBV6-5; perhaps TRBD2 as D (5 bases). The CDR3 length is 12 residues. The germline V gene has CDR1 MNHEY and CDR2 SVGAGI.

The rearrangement joins TRBV5-1 to TRBJ2-7; 9 bases map to TRBD1. The ends lost 4 bases at V and 3 bases at J; junction bases unmatched: 5. Germline CDR1 is SGHRS and CDR2 is YFSETQ. This CDR3 is 14 amino acids long. CDR3 nucleotides: TGCGCCAGCAGCCCTAGGACAGGGGACTACGAGCAGTACTTC. It translates to CASSPRTGDYEQYF.

The rearrangement links TRBV7-9 to TRBJ1-5; 8 nucleotides match TRBD1. CDR1 is SEHNR and CDR2 is FQNEAQ in the germline V gene (reference sequence). Losses at the gene ends were 8 bases for V and 5 bases for J; bases not matched to a gene: 14. The CDR3 totals 16 residues. CDR3 bases: TGTGCCAGCGGAGGGGGAGATGGACAGGGTCATCAGCCCCAGCATTTT. It encodes CASGGGDGQGHQPQHF.

The chain joins TRBV28 to TRBJ2-1; the match to TRBD1 covers 7 bases. Unmatched junction bases numbered 10, after V lost 5 bases and J lost 6 bases. The CDR3 runs to 15 residues. Germline values: CDR1 MDHEN, CDR2 SYDVKM. The DNA for the CDR3 is TGTGCCAGCAGTGCGAACAGGGGATGGATCAATGAGCAGTTCTTC. Translated: CASSANRGWINEQFF.

The V and J genes are TRBV10-2 and TRBJ1-2, with TRBD1 matching 9 bases. Germline CDR1 reads WSHSY; CDR2 reads SAAADI. Losses at the gene ends were 5 bases for V and 7 bases for J; bases not matched to a gene: 8. The CDR3 runs to 14 residues. This chain's CDR3 is CASSPTGGVPGYTF. The CDR3 DNA sequence: TGCGCCAGCAGTCCGACAGGGGGGGTTCCTGGCTACACCTTC.